One and the same sample provided the 24 T cell receptor beta chains below, sequenced in a study of T cell changes during pregnancy in multiple sclerosis. Repertoires were generated with immunoSEQ multiplex PCR, while TCRdb's copy carries only in-frame clones and drops some. The sample records tens of thousands of clones, about 91% being singletons. The sample was CD8+ T cells from peripheral blood mononuclear cells, taken in the third trimester of pregnancy. The receptor source for this set is a female donor with multiple sclerosis, enrolled in a pregnancy study.

This sequence joins TRBV7-7 and TRBJ2-7, with TRBD2 matching over 8 bases. The J segment lost 2 bases and the V segment lost 5 bases, leaving 8 bases of the junction unmatched. Germline V gene data show CDR1 as SSHAT and CDR2 as FNYEAQ (reference sequence). There are 15 residues in the CDR3. The CDR3 DNA is TGTGCCAGCAGCCTTGGGGCGGGGGGCCCCTACGAGCAGTACTTC. Protein: CASSLGAGGPYEQYF.

This clone appeared once. This chain connects TRBV15 to TRBJ1-1; the D gene is possibly TRBD1 (6 bases). The V gene's germline CDR1 is LNHNV and CDR2 YYDKDF (reference sequence). V shed 0 bases and J shed 7 bases, with 12 bases lying between them. CDR3 size: 14 residues. The CDR3 region has the DNA TGTGCCACCAGCAGAGATCGGACAGCCCTTGAAGCTTTCTTT. Amino acids: CATSRDRTALEAFF.

This chain joins TRBV27 and TRBJ2-5, with TRBD1 identical over 7 bases. Germline lookup yields CDR1 MNHEY and CDR2 SMNVEV (reference sequence). The CDR3 loop spans 14 amino acids. V was clipped by 6 bases and J by 1 base; unmatched bases: 5. The CDR3 region is CASSPRGFQETQYF. The CDR3 DNA reads as TGTGCCAGCAGCCCCAGGGGGTTCCAAGAGACCCAGTACTTC.

V and J are TRBV4-2 and TRBJ2-5; 11 bases fit TRBD2. Trimming removed 3 bases from V and 6 bases from J; junction bases left unmatched: 6. This CDR3 has 15 residues. Germline CDR1 LGHNA, CDR2 YNFKEQ. This CDR3 is CASSQDSGGVQTQYF. As DNA, the CDR3 is TGTGCCAGCAGCCAGGATAGCGGGGGGGTTCAGACCCAGTACTTC.

The chain combines TRBV6-5 with TRBJ2-5; TRBD2 matches 8 bases. J gave up 5 bases and V 4 bases, and 6 bases lay outside the gene matches. The length of the CDR3 is 14 residues. Germline V gives CDR1 MNHEY, CDR2 SVGAGI. The CDR3 DNA reads as TGTGCCAGCAGTTGGACTAGCCTGGCGGAGACCCAGTACTTC. It specifies CASSWTSLAETQYF.

The chain has TRBV25-1 and TRBJ1-1; no reliable D call. This CDR3 is built from 11 residues. Germline values: CDR1 MGHDK, CDR2 SYGVNS. The CDR3 sequence is CGAGSNTEAFF. The CDR3 DNA follows: TGTGGGGCGGGGTCCAACACTGAAGCTTTCTTT. Full variable domain (missing parts from reference TRBV25-1 and TRBJ1-1): EADIYQTPRYLVIGTGKKITLECSQTMGHDKMYWYQQDPGMELHLIHYSYGVNSTEKGDLSSESTVSRIRTEHFPLTLESARPSHTSQYLCGAGSNTEAFFGQGTRLTVV.

This clone was counted once. The CDR3 DNA follows: TGTGCCAGCAGCCCTGGAGGGGGCTCCTATGGCTACACCTTC. This codes for CASSPGGGSYGYTF. The rearrangement joins TRBV6-5 to TRBJ1-2; the match to TRBD1 covers 7 bases. This CDR3 is 14 amino acids long. Germline loops: CDR1 MNHEY, CDR2 SVGAGI. J lost 4 bases, V lost 6 bases, and 8 bases had no gene match.

The V gene is TRBV5-4, the J gene TRBJ1-2; possibly TRBD1 for D (6 bases). V was shortened by 4 bases and J by 8 bases, with 15 bases between the two germline ends. The germline CDR1 and CDR2 sequences are SGHNT and YYREEE (reference sequence). The CDR3 has 13 residues. CDR3 loop: CASSLTGFDGYTF. DNA for the CDR3: TGTGCCAGCAGCCTAACAGGGTTCGACGGCTACACCTTC.

The chain is built from TRBV6-1 and TRBJ2-7; 8 nucleotides align to TRBD2. V was clipped by 7 bases and J by 3 bases; unmatched bases: 5. Per the germline V gene, CDR1 is MNHNS and CDR2 is SASEGT. There are 13 residues in the CDR3. The CDR3 DNA reads TGTGCCAGCACCCCGGGACTAGACTACGAGCAGTACTTC. Protein: CASTPGLDYEQYF.

The V gene is TRBV4-1, the J gene TRBJ2-1; 10 nucleotides agree with TRBD2. CDR3 length equals 20 residues. V trimming: 0 bases; J trimming: 7 bases; junction bases outside the gene matches: 18. CDR1 is MGHRA, CDR2 YSYEKL, per germline. CDR3 sequence reads: CASSQDPGTSGAHRGNEQFF. The CDR3 nucleotides are TGCGCCAGCAGCCAAGATCCGGGAACTAGCGGGGCTCATCGGGGGAATGAGCAGTTCTTC.

This chain uses TRBV5-6 with TRBJ1-1; possibly TRBD1 for D (5 bases). CDR3 length: 12 residues. Germline-derived CDR1 and CDR2 are SGHDT and YYEEEE. V shed 2 bases and J shed 6 bases, with 8 bases lying between them. In nucleotides, the CDR3 is TGTGCCAGCAGCTTCGGACATGCTGAAGCTTTCTTT. It codes for CASSFGHAEAFF.

The rearrangement links TRBV12-5 to TRBJ1-1; D possibly corresponds to TRBD1 (6 bases). From germline, CDR1 is LGHNT and CDR2 FRNRAP. The CDR3 spans 18 residues. The germline V and J ends were trimmed by 1 base and 0 bases, with 18 bases remaining between them. Here the CDR3 DNA reads TGTGCTAGTGGTTTGGGAGAACGGGACATTCAGATGAACACTGAAGCTTTCTTT. It is translated as CASGLGERDIQMNTEAFF.

The rearrangement joins TRBV6-5 to TRBJ1-1, with unresolved D. Germline CDR1 and CDR2: MNHEY and SVGAGI. The CDR3 is 12 amino acids. Trimming left V 2 bases short and J 7 bases short, with 8 bases between. DNA of the CDR3: TGTGCCAGCAGTTACCGAACAGATGAAGCTTTCTTT. Amino acids: CASSYRTDEAFF.

V and J are TRBV7-6 and TRBJ2-3; D might be TRBD2 (5 bases). The CDR3 is 13 amino acids. Looked up from germline, CDR1 is SGHVS and CDR2 is FNYEAQ. Trimming stripped 1 base from V and 4 bases from J, with 6 bases between. In DNA form, the CDR3 reads TGTGCCAGCAGCTTAGAGGGAGCAGATACGCAGTATTTT. It encodes CASSLEGADTQYF.

This chain uses TRBV5-1 with TRBJ2-7, with 12 bases identical to TRBD1. CDR1 and CDR2 from the germline V gene are SGHRS and YFSETQ. The CDR3 runs 17 residues. V was clipped by 0 bases and J by 2 bases; unmatched bases: 6. CDR3 amino acids: CASSLDLRDRGPYEQYF. The CDR3 DNA reads TGCGCCAGCAGCTTGGACCTAAGGGACAGGGGGCCCTACGAGCAGTACTTC.

The rearrangement joins TRBV6-1 to TRBJ1-6, with TRBD1 identical over 7 bases. This CDR3 is built from 16 residues. The germline gives CDR1 MNHNS, CDR2 SASEGT. Trimming at V came to 3 bases and at J to 6 bases, leaving 8 bases not matched to a gene. The CDR3 protein is CASSERETGFNSPLHF. Written as DNA, the CDR3 is TGTGCCAGCAGTGAGAGAGAGACAGGGTTTAATTCACCCCTCCACTTT.

This chain connects TRBV19 to TRBJ2-1; 7 nucleotides line up with TRBD2. Germline V gene lookup returns CDR1 LNHDA and CDR2 SQIVND (reference sequence). The trim removed 9 bases at V and 0 bases at J, leaving 11 bases unmatched. The CDR3 has 16 amino acids. CDR3 in amino acids: CASRPSGWSSYNEQFF. CDR3 bases: TGTGCCAGCAGGCCTAGCGGATGGAGCTCCTACAATGAGCAGTTCTTC.

The chain employs TRBV5-4 and TRBJ2-7; tentatively, D is TRBD2 (5 bases). The CDR3 length is 16 residues. Germline CDR1 and CDR2: SGHNT and YYREEE (reference sequence). The V and J ends lost 4 bases and 4 bases respectively, with 21 bases between them. CDR3 in amino acids: CASSPDSSDSLYEQYF. In DNA, the CDR3 is TGTGCCAGCAGCCCGGACTCCTCGGACTCCCTTTACGAGCAGTACTTC.

V usage is TRBV9 and J usage is TRBJ2-7; 7 nucleotides agree with TRBD1. This CDR3 has 17 amino acids. J was trimmed by 6 bases and V by 4 bases; bases with no gene match: 19. Germline V gene sequence: CDR1 SGDLS, CDR2 YYNGEE. This CDR3 is CASSTGRGLEDQGEQYF. DNA of the CDR3: TGTGCCAGCAGCACAGGAAGGGGGCTTGAGGACCAGGGCGAGCAGTACTTC. Based on the CDR3 plus reference TRBV9 and TRBJ2-7, the full variable domain is DSGVTQTPKHLITATGQRVTLRCSPRSGDLSVYWYQQSLDQGLQFLIQYYNGEERAKGNILERFSAQQFPDLHSELNLSSLELGDSALYFCASSTGRGLEDQGEQYFGPGTRLTVT.

V usage is TRBV29-1 and J usage is TRBJ1-2, with D possibly TRBD1 on 6 matching bases. This CDR3 has 14 amino acids. CDR1 is SQVTM and CDR2 is ANQGSEA in the germline V gene. Trimming pared 7 bases from V and 7 bases from J, leaving 22 bases between. The CDR3 sequence: CSANPTFGTLGYTF. The CDR3 DNA reads as TGCAGCGCCAATCCTACTTTCGGGACACTTGGCTACACCTTC.

This chain links TRBV30 with TRBJ2-1; D ambiguous. The CDR3 totals 14 residues. V was cut by 3 bases and J by 4 bases, with 13 bases left in between. Germline loops: CDR1 GTSNPN, CDR2 SVGIG (reference sequence). The CDR3 bases are TGTGCCTGGAGCACGGATGACAATTACAATGAGCAGTTCTTC. Protein product: CAWSTDDNYNEQFF.

This chain joins TRBV13 and TRBJ2-5; the match to TRBD2 covers 13 bases. Germline V CDR1 and CDR2: PRHDT, FYEKMQ (reference sequence). The CDR3 has 16 residues. The ends lost 5 bases at V and 6 bases at J; junction bases unmatched: 9. CDR3 sequence reads: CASSTPLAGGPQTQYF. The CDR3 DNA reads TGTGCCAGCAGCACCCCACTAGCGGGGGGGCCTCAGACCCAGTACTTC.

This chain uses TRBV29-1 with TRBJ2-7; D is possibly TRBD1 (6 bases). With 5 bases removed from V and 2 bases from J, the gap between germline ends came to 13 bases. The CDR3 has 13 amino acids. Germline V gene sequence: CDR1 SQVTM, CDR2 ANQGSEA. The DNA of the CDR3 is TGCAGCGTTTGCAGGGGCGACACCTACGAGCAGTACTTC. Its translation: CSVCRGDTYEQYF.

V and J are TRBV19 and TRBJ2-7; D perhaps matches TRBD2 (6 bases). Germline lookup yields CDR1 LNHDA and CDR2 SQIVND (reference sequence). This CDR3 spans 13 amino acids. V shed 3 bases and J shed 7 bases, with 13 bases lying between them. The CDR3 loop is CASSISLAREQYF. The CDR3 DNA reads TGTGCCAGTAGTATCAGTCTAGCGAGGGAGCAGTACTTC.